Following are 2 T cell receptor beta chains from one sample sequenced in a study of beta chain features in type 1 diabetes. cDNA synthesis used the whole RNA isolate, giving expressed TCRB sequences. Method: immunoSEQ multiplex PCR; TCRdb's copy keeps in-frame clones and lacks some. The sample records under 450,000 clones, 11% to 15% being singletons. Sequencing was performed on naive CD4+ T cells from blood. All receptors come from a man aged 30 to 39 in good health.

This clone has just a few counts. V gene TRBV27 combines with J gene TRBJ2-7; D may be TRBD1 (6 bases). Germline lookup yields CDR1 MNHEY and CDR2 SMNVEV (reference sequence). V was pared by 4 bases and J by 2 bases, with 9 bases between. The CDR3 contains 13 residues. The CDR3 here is CASSSDRTYEQYF. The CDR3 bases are TGTGCCAGCAGTTCGGACAGAACCTACGAGCAGTACTTC.

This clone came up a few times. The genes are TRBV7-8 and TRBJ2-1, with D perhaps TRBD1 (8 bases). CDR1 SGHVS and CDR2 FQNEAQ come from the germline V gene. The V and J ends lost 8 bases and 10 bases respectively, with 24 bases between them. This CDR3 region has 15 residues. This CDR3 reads CASRGTGAIGGEQFF. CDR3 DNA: TGTGCCAGCCGAGGGACAGGCGCGATCGGGGGGGAGCAGTTCTTC. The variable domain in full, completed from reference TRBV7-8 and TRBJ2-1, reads GAGVSQSPRYKVAKRGQDVALRCDPISGHVSLFWYQQALGQGPEFLTYFQNEAQLDKSGLPSDRFFAERPEGSVSTLKIQRTQQEDSAVYLCASRGTGAIGGEQFFGPGTRLTVL.